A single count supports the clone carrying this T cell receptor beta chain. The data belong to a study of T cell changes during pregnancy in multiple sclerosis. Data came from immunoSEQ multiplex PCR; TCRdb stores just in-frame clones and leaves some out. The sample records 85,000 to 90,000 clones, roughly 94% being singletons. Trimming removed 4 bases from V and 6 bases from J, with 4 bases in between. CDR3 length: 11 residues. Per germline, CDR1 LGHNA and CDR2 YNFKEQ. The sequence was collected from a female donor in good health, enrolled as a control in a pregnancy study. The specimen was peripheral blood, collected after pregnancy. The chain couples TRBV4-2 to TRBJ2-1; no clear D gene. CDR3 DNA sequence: TGTGCCAGCAGCCCACTCAATGAGCAGTTCTTC. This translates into CASSPLNEQFF.